This T cell receptor beta chain was retrieved from a study of T cell responses to AZD1222 COVID-19 vaccine (dated by TCRdb to 2020 to 2023). For the study in its entirety: TCR sequencing was performed for fewer than 250 trial participants, of whom 200 to 210 were given two doses of AZD1222 and around 25 were given two doses of MenACWY control vaccine. Trial participants were enrolled into age subgroups of 18-55, 56-69 and 70-plus years, which contained 148, 28 and 57 TCR-sequenced participants, respectively. Findings and caveats that apply to the study as a whole: Because no day 14 peak-response samples were available, the repertoires could be characterized only after the peak T cell response. After two AZD1222 doses, both the breadth and the depth of spike-specific TCRs were significantly higher than at day 0 and than in MenACWY recipients. Conclusions about previously exposed vaccinees are limited, since just 6 or 7 AZD1222 recipients were seropositive for SARS-CoV-2 at baseline. Reportedly, almost half of the unique spike-specific TCRs recognized epitopes lying outside the regions that are mutated in the B.1.351 and B.1.1.7 variants. Participants were mostly white British and included more females than males, and it was suggested by the authors that clonal diversity may have been underestimated. The vaccine-associated CD4 TCRs covered the entire spike protein, and the dominant responses fell in regions 160-218 and 743-854. The 56-69-year group was small, and its depth increase did not reach significance, likely because of low power.

The germline V gene supplies CDR1 SGHTA and CDR2 FQGNSA. The CDR3, cysteine through phenylalanine, is 17 amino acids long. Just the 51-base CDR3 DNA is kept, in frame starting at base 1. V is clipped by 1 base and J by 4 bases, and the sequence between their germline boundaries is 16 bases long. As concerns this clone: The specificity of this receptor is unknown. Base qualities were left out, and no much larger clone turns up one base away.

The CDR3 regions of human TCRbeta chains were analyzed by immunosequencing. The original methods were these. TCRs in the repertoires were compared against a reference library of SARS-CoV-2-specific TCRs that had been generated with the MIRA antigen-specificity platform. Breadth was defined as the fraction of unique TCRs that were SARS-CoV-2-associated. Depth was defined as the fraction of total T cells that were SARS-CoV-2-associated. Using the MIRA data, every spike-specific TCR was mapped to the spike region that the TCR reacted to and assigned to either a CD4 or a CD8 class. Log10-transformed breadth and depth values were compared by one-way ANOVA with Sidak's multiple comparisons tests. TCRdb retrieved this table from immuneACCESS and kept in-frame rearrangements only. Not all clones are present; in checked studies, unresolved V genes account for under half, and no reason is known for the remainder. The V and J calls and clone size were taken over from that table, and D and trimming were inferred from the DNA. The sample table shows over 65,000 clones, and 89% are seen once. Clones ranked in the top ten supply less than 6% of the sample.

The intended sense of this specimen's time point label: about 28 days (+/-7) after the second vaccine dose. Because spike-specific TCR depth and breadth did not differ between the two schedules, AZD1222 recipients who got a second dose at roughly 4 weeks were pooled with those who got a second dose at roughly 12 weeks. The vaccinee samples were drawn from two UK trials, COV001 and COV002, one of which was a single-blind randomized controlled phase 2/3 trial testing AZD1222 (ChAdOx1 nCoV-19) in healthy adults. For TCRbeta chain sequencing, PBMC samples were collected from trial participants at day 0 and at day 28 after the second dose.

The chain employs TRBV7-2 and TRBJ2-2; TRBD1 is a possible D gene, resting on 6 matching bases. This TCR was recovered from an adult who received the AZD1222 COVID-19 vaccine. This sample comprised peripheral blood, obtained 28 days after the second AZD1222 dose. The CDR3 here reads CASSLDRALLGTGELFF. The DNA sequence is TGTGCCAGCAGCTTAGACAGGGCTCTATTGGGCACCGGGGAGCTGTTTTTT.